The source of this T cell receptor beta chain is a study of cytomegalovirus exposure and HLA in healthy donors. Comment on this clone: Its antigen is as yet unknown.

General study points: HLA-A and HLA-B allele assignments for most subjects were reportedly predicted accurately using TCR beta sequences. For most TCR beta V segments, an earlier analysis put the productive rate at about 87% or about 30% of the time. The records held CMV serostatus as the only immune exposure information.

The CDR3 has 16 amino acids. V lost 2 bases, J lost 7 bases, and 13 bases stayed unmatched. Per germline, CDR1 SGHRS and CDR2 YFSETQ. Use of 60 Vbeta and 13 Jbeta primers characterized the PCR. Using immunoSEQ multiplex PCR, the repertoire was profiled, and TCRdb retains in-frame clones only, with some absent. The repertoire includes 100,000 to 150,000 clones, roughly 88% of them detected once, and more than 1.5% sits in the top ten. The chain combines TRBV5-1 with TRBJ2-7, with 9 positions matching TRBD2. The source of this sequence is a boy aged 5-17 years in good health and CMV-seronegative. Material: PBMCs. CDR3 region: CASSFEGGAGGNEQYF. The CDR3 DNA reads TGCGCCAGCAGCTTTGAGGGCGGAGCGGGGGGTAATGAGCAGTACTTC.